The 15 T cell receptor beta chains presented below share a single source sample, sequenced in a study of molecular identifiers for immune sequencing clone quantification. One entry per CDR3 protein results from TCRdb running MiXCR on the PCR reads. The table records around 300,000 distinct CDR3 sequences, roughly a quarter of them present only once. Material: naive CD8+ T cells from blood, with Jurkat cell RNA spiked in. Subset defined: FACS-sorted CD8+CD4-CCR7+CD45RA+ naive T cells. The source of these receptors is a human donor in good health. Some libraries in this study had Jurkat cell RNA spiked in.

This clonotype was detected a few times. In DNA, the CDR3 is TGTGCCAGCAGTTATGATACCGTGTCGGACCGACAATATGAAAAACTGTTTTTT. Residues: CASSYDTVSDRQYEKLFF. The chain recombines TRBV6-2 or TRBV6-3 with TRBJ1-4; D gene uncertain. V lost 3 bases and J lost 6, with 23 bases in between. This CDR3 has 18 residues. Germline CDR1 and CDR2: MNHEY and SVGEGT.

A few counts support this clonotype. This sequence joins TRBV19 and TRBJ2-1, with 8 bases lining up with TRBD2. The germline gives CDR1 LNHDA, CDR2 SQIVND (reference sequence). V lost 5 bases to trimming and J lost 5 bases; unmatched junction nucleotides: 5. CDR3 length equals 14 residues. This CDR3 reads CASSFGGAHNEQFF. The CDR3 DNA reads TGTGCCAGTAGTTTCGGGGGGGCGCACAATGAGCAGTTCTTC.

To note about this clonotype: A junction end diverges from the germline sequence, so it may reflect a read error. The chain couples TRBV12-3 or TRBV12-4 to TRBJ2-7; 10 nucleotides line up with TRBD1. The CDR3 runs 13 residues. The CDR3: CASSIATGGELYF. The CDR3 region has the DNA TGTGCCAGCAGCATTGCGACAGGGGGCGAGCTGTACTTC.

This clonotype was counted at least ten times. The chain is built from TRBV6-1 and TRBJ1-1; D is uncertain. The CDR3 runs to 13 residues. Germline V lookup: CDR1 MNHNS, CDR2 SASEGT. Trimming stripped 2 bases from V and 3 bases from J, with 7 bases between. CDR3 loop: CASSELGYTEAFF. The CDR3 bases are TGTGCCAGCAGTGAACTAGGGTACACTGAAGCTTTCTTT.

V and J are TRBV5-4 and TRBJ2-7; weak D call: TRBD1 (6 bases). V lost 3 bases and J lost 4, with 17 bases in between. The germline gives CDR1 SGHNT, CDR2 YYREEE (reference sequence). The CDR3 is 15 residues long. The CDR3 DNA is TGTGCCAGCAGCTCACTGGACAGCAGGACATACGAGCAGTACTTC. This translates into CASSSLDSRTYEQYF. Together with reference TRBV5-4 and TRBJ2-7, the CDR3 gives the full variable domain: ETGVTQSPTHLIKTRGQQVTLRCSSQSGHNTVSWYQQALGQGPQFIFQYYREEENGRGNFPPRFSGLQFPNYSSELNVNALELDDSALYLCASSSLDSRTYEQYFGPGTRLTVT.

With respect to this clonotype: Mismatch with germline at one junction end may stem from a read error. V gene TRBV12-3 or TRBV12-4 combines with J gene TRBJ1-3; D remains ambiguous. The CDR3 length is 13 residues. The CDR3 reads CASSLSSGDTIYF. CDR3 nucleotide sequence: TGTGCCAGCAGCCTGAGCTCTGGAGACACCATATATTTT.

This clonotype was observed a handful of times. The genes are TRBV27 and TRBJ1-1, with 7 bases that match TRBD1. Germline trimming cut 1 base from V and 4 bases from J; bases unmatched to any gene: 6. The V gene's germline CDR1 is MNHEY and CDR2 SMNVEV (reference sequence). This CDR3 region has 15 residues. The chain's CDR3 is CASSLFTGDVTEAFF. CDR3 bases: TGTGCCAGCAGTTTATTTACAGGGGACGTCACTGAAGCTTTCTTT.

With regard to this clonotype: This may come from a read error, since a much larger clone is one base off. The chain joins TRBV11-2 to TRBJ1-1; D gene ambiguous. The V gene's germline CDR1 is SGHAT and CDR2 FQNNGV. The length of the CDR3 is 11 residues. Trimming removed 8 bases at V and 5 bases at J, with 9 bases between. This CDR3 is CASGSGTEAFF. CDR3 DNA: TGTGCCAGCGGATCGGGGACTGAAGCTTTCTTT.

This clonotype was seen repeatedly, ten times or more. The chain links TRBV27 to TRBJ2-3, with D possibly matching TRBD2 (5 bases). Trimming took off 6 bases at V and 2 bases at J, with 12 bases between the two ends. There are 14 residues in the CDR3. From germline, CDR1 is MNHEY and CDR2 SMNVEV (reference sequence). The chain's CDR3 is CASSRDDITDTQYF. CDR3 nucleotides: TGTGCCAGCAGCCGGGATGATATCACAGATACGCAGTATTTT.

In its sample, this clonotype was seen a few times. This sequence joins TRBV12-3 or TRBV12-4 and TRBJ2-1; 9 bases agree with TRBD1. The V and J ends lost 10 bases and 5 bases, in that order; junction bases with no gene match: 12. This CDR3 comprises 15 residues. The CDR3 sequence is CATKRYRGPDNEQFF. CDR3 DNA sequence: TGTGCCACCAAACGGTACAGGGGGCCCGACAATGAGCAGTTCTTC.

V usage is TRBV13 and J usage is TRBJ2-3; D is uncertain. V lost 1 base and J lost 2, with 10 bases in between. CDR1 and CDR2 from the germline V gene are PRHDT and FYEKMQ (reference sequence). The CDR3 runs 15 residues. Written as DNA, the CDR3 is TGTGCCAGCAGCTTAGAGGGAAAGGCCACAGATACGCAGTATTTT. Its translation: CASSLEGKATDTQYF. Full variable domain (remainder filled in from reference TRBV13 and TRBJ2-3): AAGVIQSPRHLIKEKRETATLKCYPIPRHDTVYWYQQGPGQDPQFLISFYEKMQSDKGSIPDRFSAQQFSDYHSELNMSSLELGDSALYFCASSLEGKATDTQYFGPGTRLTVL.

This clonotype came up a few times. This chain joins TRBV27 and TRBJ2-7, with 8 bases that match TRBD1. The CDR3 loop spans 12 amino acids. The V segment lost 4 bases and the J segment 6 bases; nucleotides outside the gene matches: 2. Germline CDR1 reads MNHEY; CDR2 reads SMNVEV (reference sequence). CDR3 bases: TGTGCCAGCAGTTGGGACAGGTCCGAGCAGTACTTC. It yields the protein CASSWDRSEQYF.

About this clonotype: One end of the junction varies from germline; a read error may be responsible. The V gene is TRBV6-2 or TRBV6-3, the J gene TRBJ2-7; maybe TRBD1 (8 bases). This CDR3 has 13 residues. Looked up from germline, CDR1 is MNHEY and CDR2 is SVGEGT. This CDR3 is CARSYGTGGEPYF. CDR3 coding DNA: TGTGCCCGCAGTTACGGCACAGGGGGGGAGCCGTACTTC.

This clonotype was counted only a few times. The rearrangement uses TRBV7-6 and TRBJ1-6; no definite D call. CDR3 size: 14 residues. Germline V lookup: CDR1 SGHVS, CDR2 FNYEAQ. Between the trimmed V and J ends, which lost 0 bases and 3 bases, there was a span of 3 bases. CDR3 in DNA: TGTGCCAGCAGCTTAGCAGGCTATAATTCACCCCTCCACTTT. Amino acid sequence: CASSLAGYNSPLHF.

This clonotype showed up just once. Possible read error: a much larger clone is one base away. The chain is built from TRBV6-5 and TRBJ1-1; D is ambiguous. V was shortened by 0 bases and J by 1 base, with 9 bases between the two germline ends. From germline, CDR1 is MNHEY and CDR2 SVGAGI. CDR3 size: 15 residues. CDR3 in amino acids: CASSYSIGGNTEAFF. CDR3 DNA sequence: TGTGCCAGCAGTTACTCGATAGGAGGGAACACTGAAGCTTTCTTT.